This is a list of T cell receptor beta chains from one sample in a study of blood T cell repertoires in COVID-19. Using immunoSEQ multiplex PCR, the repertoire was profiled, and TCRdb retains in-frame clones only, with some absent. This sample has about 320,000 clones, with 85% found just once. Input material: PBMCs or T cells enriched from blood (not recorded which). All receptors derive from a woman under 40 who had been exposed to COVID-19. CDR3s include the opening cysteine and the closing phenylalanine or tryptophan. A D gene is named only where the DNA matches it firmly. Not every row has a clone size; where given, it reads once, few, many or a size class.

V	D	size	J	CDR3	DNA
TRBV5-1	TRBD2	NA	TRBJ2-1	CASSTSGRANEQFF	TGCGCCAGCAGCACTAGCGGGAGGGCCAATGAGCAGTTCTTC
TRBV7-2	TRBD1	NA	TRBJ2-2	CASRFTGANTGELFF	TGTGCCAGCAGATTTACAGGGGCGAACACCGGGGAGCTGTTTTTT
TRBV28	TRBD1	NA	TRBJ1-2	CASAPPGAGGTYGYTF	TGTGCCAGCGCCCCCCCAGGGGCAGGGGGAACCTATGGCTACACCTTC
TRBV25-1	NA	NA	TRBJ1-2	CASTGTHDYGYTF	TGTGCCAGCACCGGGACACACGACTATGGCTACACCTTC
TRBV30	NA	once	TRBJ1-5	CAWTGSVGQPQHF	TGTGCCTGGACAGGGTCCGTCGGTCAGCCCCAGCATTTT
TRBV28	TRBD1	NA	TRBJ1-6	CASSSRRDSYNSPLHF	TGTGCCAGCAGTTCTAGACGGGACAGTTATAATTCACCCCTCCACTTT
TRBV12-3/TRBV12-4	NA	NA	TRBJ1-1	CASTTFRTEAFF	TGTGCCAGCACCACTTTCCGCACTGAAGCTTTCTTT
TRBV2	NA	NA	TRBJ2-7	CASSATGPSYEQYF	TGTGCCAGCAGTGCGACAGGTCCTTCCTACGAGCAGTACTTC
TRBV19	NA	NA	TRBJ1-5	CASSIRQYDQPQHF	TGTGCCAGTAGTATAAGACAGTATGATCAGCCCCAGCATTTT
TRBV11-2	NA	NA	TRBJ2-7	CASSFPTVRPPEQYF	TGTGCCAGCAGCTTCCCGACAGTTCGGCCTCCCGAGCAGTACTTC
TRBV14	TRBD1	NA	TRBJ2-2	CASSQIRGQHTGELFF	TGTGCCAGCAGCCAAATAAGGGGGCAACACACCGGGGAGCTGTTTTTT
TRBV7-8	NA	NA	TRBJ1-5	CASSLGQGGPQHF	TGTGCCAGCAGCTTAGGCCAGGGAGGGCCCCAGCATTTT
TRBV15	NA	NA	TRBJ2-7	CATSRVRGPSYEQYF	TGTGCCACCAGCAGAGTAAGGGGTCCCTCCTACGAGCAGTACTTC
TRBV6-5	NA	once	TRBJ1-1	CASITGANTEAFF	TGTGCCAGCATAACGGGAGCGAACACTGAAGCTTTCTTT
TRBV2	TRBD2	once	TRBJ2-1	CASVPTSGNNEQFF	TGTGCCAGCGTCCCGACTAGCGGAAACAATGAGCAGTTCTTC
TRBV5-1	NA	NA	TRBJ1-1	CASSLRQQNTEAFF	TGCGCCAGCAGCTTGCGACAGCAGAACACTGAAGCTTTCTTT
TRBV7-9	TRBD1	few	TRBJ1-1	CASSHGQVFTEAFF	TGTGCCAGCAGCCATGGACAGGTTTTCACTGAAGCTTTCTTT
TRBV2	TRBD2	NA	TRBJ2-7	CASTVLAGAVEQYF	TGTGCCAGCACTGTACTAGCGGGAGCTGTCGAGCAGTACTTC